The sequence of this T cell receptor (beta chain) was determined in a study of blood T cell repertoires in COVID-19. Assay used: immunoSEQ multiplex PCR; TCRdb lists only in-frame clones, some missing. This table holds about 270,000 clones, approximately 89% found once. Germline CDR1 reads SEHNR; CDR2 reads FQNEAQ (reference sequence). CDR3 length: 14 amino acids. Trimming shortened V by 3 bases and J by 6 bases, and 11 bases separated the two germline ends. The source material was PBMCs or T cells enriched from blood (not recorded which). The TCR was taken from a woman aged 60-75 years who had recovered from COVID-19. The V call is TRBV7-9, the J call TRBJ2-2; D perhaps matches TRBD1 (6 bases). The CDR3 bases are TGTGCCAGCAGCTTTACAGGGTCCCCCGGGGAGCTGTTTTTT. Amino acids: CASSFTGSPGELFF. Supplemented by reference TRBV7-9 and TRBJ2-2, the full variable domain reads DTGVSQNPRHKITKRGQNVTFRCDPISEHNRLYWYRQTLGQGPEFLTYFQNEAQLEKSRLLSDRFSAERPKGSFSTLEIQRTEQGDSAMYLCASSFTGSPGELFFGEGSRLTVL.